This T cell receptor beta chain came from a study of OX40 agonist ivuxolimab in advanced cancers. The CDR3 totals 17 residues. The V gene's germline CDR1 is SGDLS and CDR2 YYNGEE. Deletions cut 6 bases from V and 0 bases from J, with 16 bases between. Here immunoSEQ multiplex PCR was the method, and the copy in TCRdb shows in-frame clones only, minus some. The data contain some 30,000 clones, less than 90% of them seen just once; the ten biggest clones take up 13% to 15%. This clonotype originated in an adult with an advanced solid tumor such as melanoma, head and neck, liver or kidney cancer. This specimen consisted of CD4+ or CD8+ T cells sorted from blood, obtained in a trial of the OX40 agonist ivuxolimab. The chain has TRBV9 and TRBJ2-6; TRBD1 might be the D (6 bases). CDR3: CASTTGPQISGANVLTF. For the CDR3, the DNA is TGTGCCAGCACCACAGGGCCCCAGATCTCTGGGGCCAACGTCCTGACTTTC.